These 9 T cell receptor beta chains were all obtained from the same sample, sequenced in a study of PD-1 blockade in classical Hodgkin lymphoma (dated by TCRdb to 2019 to 2021). Library generation was performed with the immunoSEQ multiplex PCR assay. This is the immuneACCESS table as TCRdb keeps it, with only in-frame sequences that have V and J called. A part of the clones is gone; compared with another copy, unresolved V genes explain less than half, and the rest is unexplained. The sample has tens of thousands of clones on record, about 90% of them singletons. The ten largest clones represent approximately 10% of the sample. Sample time point, as interpreted from the label and publication: cycle 4 day 1 (C4D1), after five to seven weeks of nivolumab. Relapse after autologous stem cell transplantation had occurred in all trial patients, and cohorts A, B and C were distinguished by prior brentuximab vedotin exposure.

Source: peripheral blood mononuclear cells (PBMCs), taken before the fourth cycle of nivolumab. The receptors originated from a human donor with classical Hodgkin lymphoma.

This chain joins TRBV5-1 and TRBJ2-7, with no clear D. The CDR3 has 12 amino acids. Germline loops: CDR1 SGHRS, CDR2 YFSETQ. Deletions cut 4 bases from V and 5 bases from J, with 10 bases between. CDR3 residues: CASSGPGDEQYF. Written as DNA, the CDR3 is TGCGCCAGCAGCGGCCCCGGCGACGAGCAGTACTTC.

The rearrangement links TRBV6-1 to TRBJ2-7; 8 positions agree with TRBD1. V shed 1 base, J shed 5 bases, and the junction held 1 base outside the gene matches. From germline, CDR1 is MNHNS and CDR2 SASEGT. This CDR3 region has 13 residues. The DNA for the CDR3 is TGTGCCAGCAGTGAAGGCAGGGGGCACGAGCAGTACTTC. Translation gives CASSEGRGHEQYF.

The genes are TRBV19 and TRBJ1-2; TRBD1 matches 10 bases. This CDR3 spans 17 amino acids. Trimming cost V 5 bases and J 8 bases; bases outside gene matches: 17. CDR1 and CDR2 from the germline V gene are LNHDA and SQIVND (reference sequence). The CDR3 bases are TGTGCCAGTAGTGCCGAAAGATCGGGACAGGGGACTATCGGCTACACCTTC. Its translation is CASSAERSGQGTIGYTF.

The chain uses TRBV27 and TRBJ2-7; D is undetermined. CDR3 length: 14 amino acids. Germline CDR1 MNHEY, CDR2 SMNVEV (reference sequence). V was pared by 10 bases and J by 5 bases, with 21 bases between. The CDR3 DNA is TGTGCCACCGGACCCCTTCCTAATCCGGACGAGCAGTACTTC. This sequence encodes CATGPLPNPDEQYF.

J is TRBJ1-1 and V is TRBV6-1; D uncertain. The germline CDR1 and CDR2 sequences are MNHNS and SASEGT. V was clipped by 8 bases and J by 5 bases, with 9 bases between them. This CDR3 has 11 amino acids. CDR3 bases: TGTGCCAGCTACGACTGGACTGAAGCTTTCTTT. As protein: CASYDWTEAFF.

This chain connects TRBV6-5 to TRBJ1-2; no reliable D call. Trimming shortened V by 0 bases and J by 0 bases, and 11 bases separated the two germline ends. The CDR3 loop spans 16 amino acids. The V gene's germline CDR1 is MNHEY and CDR2 SVGAGI. CDR3 DNA: TGTGCCAGCAGTTACTCGCCGACTCAAGCTAACTATGGCTACACCTTC. Protein: CASSYSPTQANYGYTF.

This chain uses TRBV29-1 with TRBJ1-2; no clear D. From germline, CDR1 is SQVTM and CDR2 ANQGSEA. V lost 7 bases and J lost 3, with 9 bases in between. CDR3 length equals 11 residues. CDR3 coding DNA: TGCAGCGGGGTACGGGACTATGGCTACACCTTC. This encodes CSGVRDYGYTF. Combining the CDR3 with reference TRBV29-1 and TRBJ1-2 gives the whole variable domain SAVISQKPSRDICQRGTSLTIQCQVDSQVTMMFWYRQQPGQSLTLIATANQGSEATYESGFVIDKFPISRPNLTFSTLTVSNMSPEDSSIYLCSGVRDYGYTFGSGTRLTVV.

This chain joins TRBV7-4 and TRBJ2-3, with 10 bases aligning to TRBD2. This CDR3 has 18 residues. V was pared by 2 bases and J by 1 base, with 9 bases of the junction left unmatched. Germline values: CDR1 SGHVT, CDR2 SQSDAQ. The CDR3 reads CASSLKGGLAGGTDTQYF. In DNA form, the CDR3 reads TGTGCCAGCAGCTTAAAGGGAGGGCTAGCGGGGGGCACAGATACGCAGTATTTT.

This chain joins TRBV6-7 and TRBJ2-3, with D perhaps matching TRBD2 (5 bases). TRBV6-7 qualifies as an ORF whose function is uncertain. Between the trimmed V and J ends, which lost 11 bases and 5 bases, there was a span of 14 bases. This CDR3 is 12 amino acids long. CDR3 in amino acids: CAGSWARDTQYF. Here the CDR3 DNA reads TGTGCCGGGAGCTGGGCGCGAGATACGCAGTATTTT.